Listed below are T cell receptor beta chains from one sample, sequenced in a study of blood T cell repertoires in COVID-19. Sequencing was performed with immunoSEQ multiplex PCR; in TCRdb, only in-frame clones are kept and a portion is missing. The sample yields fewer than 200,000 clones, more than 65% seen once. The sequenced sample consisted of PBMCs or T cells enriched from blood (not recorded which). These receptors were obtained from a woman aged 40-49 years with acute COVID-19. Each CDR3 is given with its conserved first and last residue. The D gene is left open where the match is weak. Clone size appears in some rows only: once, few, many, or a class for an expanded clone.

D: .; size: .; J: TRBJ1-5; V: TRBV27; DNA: TGTGCCAGCAGTTTAAGGGGCGACAATAGCAATCAGCCCCAGCATTTT; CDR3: CASSLRGDNSNQPQHF
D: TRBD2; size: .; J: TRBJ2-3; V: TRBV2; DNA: TGTGCCAGCAGTGACCCCCCCGGACTAGCTCACACAGATACGCAGTATTTT; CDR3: CASSDPPGLAHTDTQYF
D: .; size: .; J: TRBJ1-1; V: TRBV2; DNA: TGTGCCAGCAGTGGGGGTAGCGGATGGAACACTGAAGCTTTCTTT; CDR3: CASSGGSGWNTEAFF
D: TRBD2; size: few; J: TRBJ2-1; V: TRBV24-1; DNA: TGTGCCACTCTCGGGACTAGCGGGACCGTTTGCTATGAGCAGTTCTTC; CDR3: CATLGTSGTVCYEQFF
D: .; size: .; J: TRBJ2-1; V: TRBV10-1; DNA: TGCGCCAGCAGTGATAATGATGAGCAGTTCTTC; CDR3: CASSDNDEQFF
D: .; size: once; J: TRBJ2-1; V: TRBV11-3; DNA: TGTGCCAGCAGCTTAGAGCCTAGCGCTTACAATGAGCAGTTCTTC; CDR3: CASSLEPSAYNEQFF
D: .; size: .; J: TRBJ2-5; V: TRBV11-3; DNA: TGTGCCAGCAGCTTAGCTACCCAAGAGACCCAGTACTTC; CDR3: CASSLATQETQYF
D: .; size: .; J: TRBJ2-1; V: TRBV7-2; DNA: TGTGCCAGCAGCTTGGACTATTCCCTCTACAATGAGCAGTTCTTC; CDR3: CASSLDYSLYNEQFF
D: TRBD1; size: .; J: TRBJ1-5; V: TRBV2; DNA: TGTGCCAGCATGGGGACAGGGGGGAATCAGCCCCAGCATTTT; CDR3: CASMGTGGNQPQHF
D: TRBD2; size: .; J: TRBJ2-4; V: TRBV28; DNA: TGTGCCAGCAGTTTAAGTACAGGACCACTAGCGGGAGTTGCCATTCAGTACTTC; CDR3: CASSLSTGPLAGVAIQYF
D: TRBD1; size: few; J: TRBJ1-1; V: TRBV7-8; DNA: TGTGCCAGCAGCGTCAACAGGGGTCGGAACACTGAAGCTTTCTTT; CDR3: CASSVNRGRNTEAFF
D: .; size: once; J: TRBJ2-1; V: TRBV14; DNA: TGTGCCAGCAGCCCGCCCGGGAATGAGCAGTTCTTC; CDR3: CASSPPGNEQFF
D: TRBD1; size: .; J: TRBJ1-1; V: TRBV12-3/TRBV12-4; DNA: TGTGCCAGCAGCCTTGGGACAGGCGAAGCTTTCTTT; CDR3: CASSLGTGEAFF
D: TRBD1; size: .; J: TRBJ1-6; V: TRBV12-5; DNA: TGTGCTAGTGGTTTGGGACAGGGGGGAAATTCACCCCTCCACTTT; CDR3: CASGLGQGGNSPLHF
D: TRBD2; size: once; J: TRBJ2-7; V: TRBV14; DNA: TGTGCCAGCAGCCAAGATTCCGAGCGGGAGGGCCTCTACGAGCAGTACTTC; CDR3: CASSQDSEREGLYEQYF
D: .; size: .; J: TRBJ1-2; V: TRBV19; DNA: TGTGCCAGTAGTATCAACGGGGGACGAGGCTATGGCTACACCTTC; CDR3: CASSINGGRGYGYTF
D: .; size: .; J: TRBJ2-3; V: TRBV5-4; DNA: TGTGCCAGCAGCTTGGGGGAGGGCACAGATACGCAGTATTTT; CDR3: CASSLGEGTDTQYF
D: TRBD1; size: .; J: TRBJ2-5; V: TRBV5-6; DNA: TGTGCCAGCAGCCCAGGACAGGGGCAAGAGACCCAGTACTTC; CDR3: CASSPGQGQETQYF
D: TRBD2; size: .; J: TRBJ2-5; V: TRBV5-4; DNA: TGTGCCAGCAGCCCGGGGACTAGGCAAGAGACCCAGTACTTC; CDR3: CASSPGTRQETQYF
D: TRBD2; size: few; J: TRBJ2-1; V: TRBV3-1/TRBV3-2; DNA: TGTGCCAGCAGGCCGGGACTAGCGGGAGTGAATGAGCAGTTCTTC; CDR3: CASRPGLAGVNEQFF
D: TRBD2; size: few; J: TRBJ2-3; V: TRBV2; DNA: TGTGCCAGCAGTGGGACTAGCGGGAGCCCAGATACGCAGTATTTT; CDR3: CASSGTSGSPDTQYF
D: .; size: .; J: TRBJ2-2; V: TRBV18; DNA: TGTGCCAGCTCGGCAAGGGGAACCGGGGAGCTGTTTTTT; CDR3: CASSARGTGELFF
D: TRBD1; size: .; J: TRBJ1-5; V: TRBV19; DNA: TGTGCCAGTGGGGACATATTCAGGGGGCACAATCAGCCCCAGCATTTT; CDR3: CASGDIFRGHNQPQHF
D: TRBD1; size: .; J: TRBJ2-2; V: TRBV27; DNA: TGTGCCAGCGGCAGAGTGACAGGGACCGGGGAGCTGTTTTTT; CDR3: CASGRVTGTGELFF
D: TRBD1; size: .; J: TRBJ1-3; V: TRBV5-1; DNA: TGCGCCAGCAGCAGGGGGCCTGACGGGTCCACCATATATTTT; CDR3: CASSRGPDGSTIYF
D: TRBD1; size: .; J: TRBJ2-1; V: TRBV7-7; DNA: TGTGCTAGCAGCCTCGTCCCCTCTATCGGGACAGGGACCCCAAATGAGCAGTTCTTC; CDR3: CASSLVPSIGTGTPNEQFF
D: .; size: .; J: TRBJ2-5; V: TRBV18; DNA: TGTGCCAGCTCAACAAGGACTGCTCAAGAGACCCAGTACTTC; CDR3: CASSTRTAQETQYF
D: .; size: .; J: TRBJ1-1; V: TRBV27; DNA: TGTGCCGCCGGGGTGGTAGGTGAAGCTTTCTTT; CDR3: CAAGVVGEAFF
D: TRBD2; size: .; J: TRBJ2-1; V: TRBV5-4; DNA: TGTGCCAGCAGCTGGACTAGTGGGGCCTACAATGAGCAGTTCTTC; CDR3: CASSWTSGAYNEQFF